The rows below give T cell receptor beta chains drawn from one sample of a study of Graves' ophthalmopathy and Graves' hyperthyroidism. Each CDR3 protein gets one entry after TCRdb re-called the multiplex PCR reads with MiXCR. The sample contains approximately 480,000 distinct CDR3 sequences, about 15% of which appear only once. The sequenced material came from blood. The source of these receptors is a woman between 25 and 40 years old with Graves' ophthalmopathy. Each CDR3 is given with its conserved first and last residue. The order of the fields is V gene, clone size, D gene, J gene, CDR3 length, CDR3 protein, CDR3 DNA. A D gene is named only where the DNA matches it firmly. Only some rows state a clone size, as once, few, many or a class for expanded clones.

V gene: TRBV12-3/TRBV12-4; clone size: many; D gene: .; J gene: TRBJ1-1; CDR3 length: 14; CDR3 protein: CASRADGSNTEAFF; CDR3 DNA: TGTGCCAGCAGGGCAGACGGATCGAACACTGAAGCTTTCTTT
V gene: TRBV7-8; clone size: many; D gene: .; J gene: TRBJ2-7; CDR3 length: 15; CDR3 protein: CASSPAWSSDYEQYF; CDR3 DNA: TGTGCCAGCAGCCCCGCGTGGAGTTCGGACTACGAGCAGTACTTC
V gene: TRBV11-2; clone size: many; D gene: .; J gene: TRBJ1-2; CDR3 length: 13; CDR3 protein: CASPRQIHYGYTF; CDR3 DNA: TGTGCCAGCCCCCGACAGATTCACTATGGCTACACCTTC
V gene: TRBV11-3; clone size: many; D gene: .; J gene: TRBJ1-1; CDR3 length: 17; CDR3 protein: CASSLPRGAVGRTEAFF; CDR3 DNA: TGTGCCAGCAGCCTTCCCCGGGGAGCCGTCGGGAGAACTGAAGCTTTCTTT
V gene: TRBV7-6; clone size: few; D gene: TRBD1; J gene: TRBJ1-4; CDR3 length: 14; CDR3 protein: CASSPGQGFGKLFF; CDR3 DNA: TGTGCCAGCAGCCCGGGACAGGGATTCGGAAAACTGTTTTTT
V gene: TRBV12-3/TRBV12-4; clone size: .; D gene: TRBD1; J gene: TRBJ1-6; CDR3 length: 15; CDR3 protein: CASSVVGQADSPLHF; CDR3 DNA: TGTGCCAGCAGTGTTGTCGGACAGGCAGATTCACCCCTCCACTTT
V gene: TRBV27; clone size: many; D gene: TRBD1; J gene: TRBJ1-5; CDR3 length: 14; CDR3 protein: CASSRQGTNQPQHF; CDR3 DNA: TGTGCCAGCAGTAGACAGGGAACCAATCAGCCCCAGCATTTT
V gene: TRBV6-1; clone size: many; D gene: .; J gene: TRBJ1-5; CDR3 length: 14; CDR3 protein: CASTRRGRYQPQHF; CDR3 DNA: TGTGCCAGCACCAGAAGGGGAAGGTATCAGCCCCAGCATTTT
V gene: TRBV5-1; clone size: .; D gene: .; J gene: TRBJ2-5; CDR3 length: 13; CDR3 protein: CASSWDFQETQYF; CDR3 DNA: TGCGCCAGCAGTTGGGACTTCCAAGAGACCCAGTACTTC
V gene: TRBV12-3/TRBV12-4; clone size: many; D gene: .; J gene: TRBJ2-7; CDR3 length: 15; CDR3 protein: CASSSGVSTTYEQYF; CDR3 DNA: TGTGCCAGCAGTTCTGGGGTCTCAACGACGTACGAGCAGTACTTC
V gene: TRBV6-2/TRBV6-3; clone size: many; D gene: TRBD2; J gene: TRBJ2-5; CDR3 length: 21; CDR3 protein: CASSYLGLAGGSGRYQETQYF; CDR3 DNA: TGTGCCAGCAGTTACCTGGGACTAGCGGGGGGGAGTGGGCGGTACCAAGAGACCCAGTACTTC
V gene: TRBV25-1; clone size: many; D gene: TRBD1; J gene: TRBJ2-2; CDR3 length: 17; CDR3 protein: CASSALGQGGNTGELFF; CDR3 DNA: TGTGCCAGCAGTGCATTGGGACAGGGGGGAAACACCGGGGAGCTGTTTTTT
V gene: TRBV28; clone size: .; D gene: .; J gene: TRBJ1-1; CDR3 length: 17; CDR3 protein: CASSFVVTRPLNTEAFF; CDR3 DNA: TGTGCCAGCAGTTTTGTGGTGACCCGCCCCCTGAACACTGAAGCTTTCTTT
V gene: TRBV2; clone size: many; D gene: TRBD1; J gene: TRBJ1-2; CDR3 length: 13; CDR3 protein: CASSEEGTAGYTF; CDR3 DNA: TGTGCCAGCAGTGAAGAGGGGACAGCTGGCTACACCTTC
V gene: TRBV11-2; clone size: few; D gene: .; J gene: TRBJ2-2; CDR3 length: 12; CDR3 protein: CATRVGSGELFF; CDR3 DNA: TGTGCCACCAGAGTCGGGTCCGGGGAGCTGTTTTTT
V gene: TRBV6-1; clone size: many; D gene: .; J gene: TRBJ1-2; CDR3 length: 14; CDR3 protein: CASSETGDSSGYTF; CDR3 DNA: TGTGCCAGCAGTGAAACGGGGGATAGTAGTGGCTACACCTTC
V gene: TRBV7-9; clone size: .; D gene: .; J gene: TRBJ2-6; CDR3 length: 15; CDR3 protein: CASNLSVSGANVLTF; CDR3 DNA: TGTGCCAGCAACTTATCAGTCTCTGGGGCCAACGTCCTGACTTTC
V gene: TRBV20-1; clone size: many; D gene: .; J gene: TRBJ2-7; CDR3 length: 13; CDR3 protein: CSARLGRTYEQYF; CDR3 DNA: TGCAGTGCTAGGTTAGGGCGGACCTACGAGCAGTACTTC
V gene: TRBV20-1; clone size: many; D gene: .; J gene: TRBJ1-6; CDR3 length: 15; CDR3 protein: CSARGGLSYNSPLHF; CDR3 DNA: TGCAGTGCTAGGGGCGGGCTCTCCTATAATTCACCCCTCCACTTT
V gene: TRBV11-2; clone size: many; D gene: TRBD2; J gene: TRBJ2-2; CDR3 length: 18; CDR3 protein: CASSSRWGGRVYTGELFF; CDR3 DNA: TGTGCCAGCAGCTCGAGGTGGGGCGGGAGGGTGTACACCGGGGAGCTGTTTTTT
V gene: TRBV5-5; clone size: few; D gene: .; J gene: TRBJ2-7; CDR3 length: 15; CDR3 protein: CASTELGSFSYEQYF; CDR3 DNA: TGTGCCAGCACCGAGCTGGGGTCTTTCTCCTACGAGCAGTACTTC
V gene: TRBV7-2; clone size: .; D gene: .; J gene: TRBJ2-7; CDR3 length: 15; CDR3 protein: CASTPVGGSSYEQYF; CDR3 DNA: TGTGCCAGCACCCCAGTTGGGGGTAGCTCCTACGAGCAGTACTTC
V gene: TRBV20-1; clone size: many; D gene: .; J gene: TRBJ1-2; CDR3 length: 12; CDR3 protein: CSAPRGDRGYTF; CDR3 DNA: TGCAGTGCTCCTCGTGGAGATCGAGGCTACACCTTC
V gene: TRBV6-1; clone size: many; D gene: .; J gene: TRBJ1-2; CDR3 length: 14; CDR3 protein: CASSEARRGDGYTF; CDR3 DNA: TGTGCCAGCAGTGAAGCGCGGCGGGGGGATGGCTACACCTTC
V gene: TRBV12-3/TRBV12-4; clone size: .; D gene: .; J gene: TRBJ1-2; CDR3 length: 13; CDR3 protein: CASSRDGLAGYTF; CDR3 DNA: TGTGCCAGCAGTCGGGACGGGCTGGCTGGCTACACCTTC
V gene: TRBV7-8; clone size: many; D gene: .; J gene: TRBJ1-1; CDR3 length: 15; CDR3 protein: CASSTLGDRGAEAFF; CDR3 DNA: TGTGCCAGCAGCACCCTCGGTGATAGGGGAGCTGAAGCTTTCTTT
V gene: TRBV5-1; clone size: few; D gene: .; J gene: TRBJ2-2; CDR3 length: 13; CDR3 protein: CASSPEFTGELFF; CDR3 DNA: TGCGCCAGCAGCCCTGAGTTCACCGGGGAGCTGTTTTTT
V gene: TRBV29-1; clone size: many; D gene: TRBD1; J gene: TRBJ1-1; CDR3 length: 11; CDR3 protein: CSVRDSHEAFF; CDR3 DNA: TGCAGCGTCCGGGACAGCCATGAAGCTTTCTTT
V gene: TRBV12-3/TRBV12-4; clone size: .; D gene: .; J gene: TRBJ1-6; CDR3 length: 14; CDR3 protein: CASSTTPNNSPLHF; CDR3 DNA: TGTGCCAGCAGTACAACACCCAATAATTCACCCCTCCACTTT
V gene: TRBV30; clone size: many; D gene: TRBD1; J gene: TRBJ2-2; CDR3 length: 15; CDR3 protein: CAWTIRDRDTGELFF; CDR3 DNA: TGTGCCTGGACCATCCGGGACAGAGACACCGGGGAGCTGTTTTTT
V gene: TRBV7-8; clone size: many; D gene: TRBD1; J gene: TRBJ1-1; CDR3 length: 15; CDR3 protein: CASSLAYQGAAEAFF; CDR3 DNA: TGTGCCAGCAGCTTAGCGTACCAGGGGGCTGCTGAAGCTTTCTTT
V gene: TRBV28; clone size: many; D gene: TRBD1; J gene: TRBJ2-7; CDR3 length: 14; CDR3 protein: CASSPTGYSYEQYF; CDR3 DNA: TGTGCCAGCAGCCCGACAGGGTATTCCTACGAGCAGTACTTC
V gene: TRBV5-6; clone size: few; D gene: .; J gene: TRBJ1-2; CDR3 length: 14; CDR3 protein: CASSLGLSNYGYTF; CDR3 DNA: TGTGCCAGCAGCTTAGGACTCTCTAACTATGGCTACACCTTC
V gene: TRBV10-3; clone size: .; D gene: .; J gene: TRBJ1-5; CDR3 length: 16; CDR3 protein: CAISESWEGSYQPQHF; CDR3 DNA: TGTGCCATCAGTGAGTCCTGGGAGGGGAGCTATCAGCCCCAGCATTTT
V gene: TRBV7-8; clone size: many; D gene: .; J gene: TRBJ2-7; CDR3 length: 13; CDR3 protein: CASSFRGANEQYF; CDR3 DNA: TGTGCCAGCAGCTTTAGGGGAGCGAACGAGCAGTACTTC
V gene: TRBV25-1; clone size: few; D gene: TRBD2; J gene: TRBJ2-5; CDR3 length: 16; CDR3 protein: CASSGASGGRQETQYF; CDR3 DNA: TGTGCCAGCAGCGGGGCTAGCGGGGGGCGACAAGAGACCCAGTACTTC
V gene: TRBV7-9; clone size: few; D gene: .; J gene: TRBJ2-5; CDR3 length: 16; CDR3 protein: CASSSTGRRGKETQYF; CDR3 DNA: TGTGCCAGCAGCTCCACCGGCCGACGGGGGAAAGAGACCCAGTACTTC
V gene: TRBV2; clone size: many; D gene: TRBD2; J gene: TRBJ2-2; CDR3 length: 14; CDR3 protein: CASSGTSGSGELFF; CDR3 DNA: TGTGCCAGCAGCGGGACTAGCGGGAGCGGGGAGCTGTTTTTT
V gene: TRBV27; clone size: many; D gene: .; J gene: TRBJ1-1; CDR3 length: 14; CDR3 protein: CASRAGEMGTEAFF; CDR3 DNA: TGTGCCAGCAGGGCAGGGGAGATGGGGACTGAAGCTTTCTTT
V gene: TRBV25-1; clone size: many; D gene: .; J gene: TRBJ2-7; CDR3 length: 16; CDR3 protein: CASSECCRASPLEQYF; CDR3 DNA: TGTGCCAGCAGTGAATGTTGTAGGGCTAGCCCCCTCGAGCAGTACTTC
V gene: TRBV12-3/TRBV12-4; clone size: many; D gene: .; J gene: TRBJ1-3; CDR3 length: 12; CDR3 protein: CASRRSGNTIYF; CDR3 DNA: TGTGCCAGCCGACGCTCTGGAAACACCATATATTTT
V gene: TRBV7-2; clone size: many; D gene: TRBD1; J gene: TRBJ2-7; CDR3 length: 15; CDR3 protein: CASSSRQGHGYEQYF; CDR3 DNA: TGTGCCAGCAGCTCGCGACAGGGTCACGGATACGAGCAGTACTTC
V gene: TRBV10-3; clone size: many; D gene: TRBD1; J gene: TRBJ1-2; CDR3 length: 15; CDR3 protein: CAISAKEETGYGYTF; CDR3 DNA: TGTGCCATCAGTGCAAAAGAAGAGACAGGGTATGGCTACACCTTC
V gene: TRBV9; clone size: many; D gene: .; J gene: TRBJ2-7; CDR3 length: 14; CDR3 protein: CASSVGVSSYEQYF; CDR3 DNA: TGTGCCAGCAGCGTAGGTGTGAGCTCCTACGAGCAGTACTTC
V gene: TRBV12-5; clone size: many; D gene: .; J gene: TRBJ2-7; CDR3 length: 14; CDR3 protein: CASGLATGMVEQYF; CDR3 DNA: TGTGCTAGTGGTTTGGCTACGGGGATGGTCGAGCAGTACTTC
V gene: TRBV20-1; clone size: .; D gene: TRBD1; J gene: TRBJ1-6; CDR3 length: 15; CDR3 protein: CSATPQGGSHSPLHF; CDR3 DNA: TGCAGTGCTACCCCTCAGGGGGGGTCGCATTCACCCCTCCACTTT
V gene: TRBV10-3; clone size: many; D gene: .; J gene: TRBJ2-7; CDR3 length: 12; CDR3 protein: CAISSWTYEQYF; CDR3 DNA: TGTGCCATCAGCTCATGGACTTACGAGCAGTACTTC
V gene: TRBV28; clone size: many; D gene: TRBD1; J gene: TRBJ1-2; CDR3 length: 20; CDR3 protein: CANSLALSILQGIPNYGYTF; CDR3 DNA: TGTGCCAACAGTTTAGCCCTATCGATTCTACAGGGGATCCCTAACTATGGCTACACCTTC
V gene: TRBV12-3/TRBV12-4; clone size: .; D gene: .; J gene: TRBJ2-7; CDR3 length: 13; CDR3 protein: CASSPQGGAEQYF; CDR3 DNA: TGTGCCAGCAGTCCCCAAGGGGGGGCGGAGCAGTACTTC
V gene: TRBV6-5; clone size: .; D gene: .; J gene: TRBJ2-7; CDR3 length: 17; CDR3 protein: CASSYSWQGTGSYEQYF; CDR3 DNA: TGTGCCAGCAGTTACTCCTGGCAGGGGACGGGCTCCTACGAGCAGTACTTC
V gene: TRBV9; clone size: many; D gene: .; J gene: TRBJ1-1; CDR3 length: 14; CDR3 protein: CASSAGLTYTEAFF; CDR3 DNA: TGTGCCAGCAGCGCCGGGCTTACGTACACTGAAGCTTTCTTT
V gene: TRBV27; clone size: many; D gene: .; J gene: TRBJ1-1; CDR3 length: 14; CDR3 protein: CASSLQGMNTEAFF; CDR3 DNA: TGTGCCAGCAGTTTGCAGGGAATGAACACTGAAGCTTTCTTT
V gene: TRBV28; clone size: .; D gene: .; J gene: TRBJ1-1; CDR3 length: 15; CDR3 protein: CASDNRGSGNTEAFF; CDR3 DNA: TGTGCCAGCGATAATAGGGGTTCGGGAAACACTGAAGCTTTCTTT
V gene: TRBV27; clone size: .; D gene: .; J gene: TRBJ2-5; CDR3 length: 15; CDR3 protein: CASSSSRAARETQYF; CDR3 DNA: TGTGCCAGCAGTAGCAGCAGGGCCGCCCGGGAGACCCAGTACTTC
V gene: TRBV6-5; clone size: many; D gene: .; J gene: TRBJ1-2; CDR3 length: 12; CDR3 protein: CASSIRSSFYTF; CDR3 DNA: TGTGCCAGCAGTATCCGGTCGAGCTTCTACACCTTC